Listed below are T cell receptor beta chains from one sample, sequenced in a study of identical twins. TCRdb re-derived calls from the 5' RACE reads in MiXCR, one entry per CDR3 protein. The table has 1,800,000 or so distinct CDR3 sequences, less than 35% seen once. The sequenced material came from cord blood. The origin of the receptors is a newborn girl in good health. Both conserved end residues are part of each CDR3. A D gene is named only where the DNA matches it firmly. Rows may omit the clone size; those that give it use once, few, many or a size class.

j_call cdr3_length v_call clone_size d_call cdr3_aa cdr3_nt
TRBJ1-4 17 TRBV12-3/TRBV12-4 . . CASSLVLLRGSGEKLFF TGTGCCAGCAGTTTAGTTCTGTTAAGGGGGTCGGGTGAAAAACTGTTTTTT
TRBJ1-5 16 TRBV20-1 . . CSARGNREGSNQPQHF TGCAGTGCTAGAGGGAACAGGGAGGGGAGCAATCAGCCCCAGCATTTT
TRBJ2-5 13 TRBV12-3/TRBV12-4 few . CASSNTGQETQYF TGTGCCAGCAGCAATACAGGACAAGAGACCCAGTACTTC
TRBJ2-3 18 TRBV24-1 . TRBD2 CATSDHRQSGRVPDTQYF TGTGCCACCAGTGACCACCGGCAGAGCGGGAGGGTCCCAGATACGCAGTATTTT
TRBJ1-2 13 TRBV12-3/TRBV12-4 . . CAISGSGDYGYTF TGTGCCATCAGCGGTTCAGGAGACTATGGCTACACCTTC
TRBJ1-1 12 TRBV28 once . CAIKQGNTEAFF TGTGCTATCAAACAGGGGAACACTGAAGCTTTCTTT
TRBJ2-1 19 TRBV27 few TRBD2 CASSFWPTSGRASYNEQFF TGTGCCAGCAGTTTTTGGCCAACTAGCGGGAGGGCCTCCTACAATGAGCAGTTCTTC
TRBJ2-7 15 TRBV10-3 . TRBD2 CAISEPAGGTYEQYF TGTGCCATCAGTGAGCCAGCGGGAGGGACCTACGAGCAGTACTTC
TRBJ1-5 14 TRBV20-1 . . CSARVISGNQPQHF TGCAGTGCTAGAGTGATTAGTGGCAATCAGCCCCAGCATTTT
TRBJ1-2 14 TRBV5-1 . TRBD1 CASSTPHRGEGYTF TGCGCCAGCAGCACACCTCACAGGGGCGAGGGCTACACCTTC
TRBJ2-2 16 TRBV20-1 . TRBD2 CSARGGRGKNTGELFF TGCAGTGCTAGAGGAGGGCGGGGGAAGAACACCGGGGAGCTGTTTTTT
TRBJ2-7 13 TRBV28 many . CASSLTQGYEQYF TGCGCCAGCAGCTTGACACAGGGCTACGAGCAGTACTTC
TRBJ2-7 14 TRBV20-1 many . CSARDRSSPYEQYF TGCAGTGCTAGAGATAGGAGCAGCCCCTACGAGCAGTACTTC
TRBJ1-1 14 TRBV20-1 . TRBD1 CSARDQTGGTEAFF TGCAGTGCTAGAGACCAGACAGGGGGCACTGAAGCTTTCTTT
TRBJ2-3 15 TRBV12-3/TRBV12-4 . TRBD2 CASSLPTSGSNTQYF TGTGCCAGCAGTTTACCCACTAGCGGGAGTAATACGCAGTATTTT
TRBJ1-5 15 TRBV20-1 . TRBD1 CSAQRTGGGNQPQHF TGCAGTGCTCAAAGGACAGGGGGAGGCAATCAGCCCCAGCATTTT
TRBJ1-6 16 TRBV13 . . CASSLGLQGSLSPLHF TGTGCCAGCAGCTTAGGCCTACAGGGTAGTTTGTCACCCCTCCACTTT
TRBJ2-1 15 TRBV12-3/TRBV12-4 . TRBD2 CASSLRGGIANEQFF TGTGCCAGCAGTTTGCGGGGGGGAATAGCCAATGAGCAGTTCTTC
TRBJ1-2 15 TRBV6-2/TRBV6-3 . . CASRSPETASYGYTF TGTGCCAGCAGATCCCCAGAGACAGCCTCCTATGGCTACACCTTC
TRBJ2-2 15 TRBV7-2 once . CASSQKGWDTGELFF TGTGCCAGCAGTCAAAAGGGTTGGGACACCGGGGAGCTGTTTTTT
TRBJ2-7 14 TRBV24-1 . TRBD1 CATSDRDSSYEQYF TGTGCCACCAGTGACCGGGACAGTTCCTACGAGCAGTACTTC
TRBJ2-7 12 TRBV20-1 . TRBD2 CSATSGRKEQYF TGCAGTGCTACTAGCGGGAGGAAGGAGCAGTACTTC
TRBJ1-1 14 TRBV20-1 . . CSARDARVNTEAFF TGCAGTGCTAGAGATGCTAGGGTGAACACTGAAGCTTTCTTT
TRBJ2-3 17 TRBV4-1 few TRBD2 CASSQVGLAGPWDTQYF TGCGCCAGCAGCCAAGTTGGACTAGCGGGACCTTGGGATACGCAGTATTTT
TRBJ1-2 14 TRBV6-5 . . CASSYRAWDYGYTF TGTGCCAGCAGTTACAGGGCTTGGGACTATGGCTACACCTTC